The present TCR beta chain was sequenced within a study of control samples from healthy donors and cancer patients. TCRdb's copy holds only in-frame clones and misses some; the assay was immunoSEQ multiplex PCR. The sample has more than 95,000 clones; 75% to 90% are singletons. Per germline, CDR1 SGHRS and CDR2 YFSETQ. Trimming took 0 bases from V and 6 from J; bases not matched to a gene: 8. This CDR3 comprises 16 residues. The V gene is TRBV5-1, the J gene TRBJ2-4; TRBD2 aligns across 8 bases. The specimen was PBMCs. The sequence was obtained from a man aged 55 to 70 with lung cancer. The CDR3: CASSLVPLRGGNIQYF. The CDR3 DNA sequence: TGCGCCAGCAGCTTGGTGCCCCTTCGGGGGGGAAACATTCAGTACTTC.